A selection of T cell receptor beta chains follows, all from one sample in a study of cytomegalovirus exposure and HLA in healthy donors. The data were produced by immunoSEQ multiplex PCR, yet TCRdb's version contains in-frame clones alone and is incomplete. Found here are under 200,000 clones, roughly 80% of them singletons; the top ten hold roughly 0.75%. The sequencing sample was made of PBMCs. These receptors were taken from a woman under 30 in good health and CMV-seronegative. Each CDR3 is given with its conserved first and last residue. D genes are given only for firm matches. The size entry is marked missing in some rows and otherwise reads once, few, many or a size class.

V	J	size	length	D	CDR3	DNA
TRBV28	TRBJ2-7	few	15	TRBD2	CASSPPPTTSGEQYF	TGTGCCAGCAGTCCCCCCCCGACGACTAGCGGCGAGCAGTACTTC
TRBV5-1	TRBJ1-2	-	16	TRBD1	CASSSSTDRGRRGYTF	TGCGCCAGCAGCTCATCTACCGACAGGGGGCGTCGAGGCTACACCTTC
TRBV28	TRBJ1-2	-	14	TRBD1	CASRRQGGNYGYTF	TGTGCCAGCAGGAGACAGGGTGGAAACTATGGCTACACCTTC
TRBV11-1	TRBJ2-1	-	16	-	CASSLGQGGEVNEQFF	TGTGCCAGCAGCTTAGGCCAGGGGGGAGAAGTCAATGAGCAGTTCTTC
TRBV7-2	TRBJ1-5	-	15	-	CAGSFSGVSNQPQHF	TGTGCCGGCAGCTTCTCCGGGGTTAGCAATCAGCCCCAGCATTTT
TRBV12-5	TRBJ1-4	-	14	-	CASGVRGTNEKLFF	TGTGCTAGTGGTGTTAGGGGGACTAATGAAAAACTGTTTTTT
TRBV19	TRBJ2-1	-	17	-	CASSIDPHRTRYNEQFF	TGTGCCAGTAGTATAGACCCACACAGGACGCGCTACAATGAGCAGTTCTTC
TRBV14	TRBJ2-7	-	13	-	CASSQGREYEQYF	TGTGCCAGCAGCCAAGGACGGGAGTACGAGCAGTACTTC
TRBV7-8	TRBJ2-1	few	16	TRBD1	CASSLVTGGAYNEQFF	TGTGCCAGCAGCTTAGTTACAGGGGGAGCCTACAATGAGCAGTTCTTC
TRBV4-1	TRBJ2-4	-	15	-	CASSQDTRTKNIQYF	TGCGCCAGCAGCCAAGATACCAGGACCAAAAACATTCAGTACTTC
TRBV7-2	TRBJ2-2	-	15	TRBD1	CASSLGTGTTGELFF	TGTGCCAGCAGCTTAGGGACAGGGACGACCGGGGAGCTGTTTTTT
TRBV7-8	TRBJ2-7	-	14	TRBD2	CASSLREAVYEQYF	TGTGCCAGCAGCTTACGGGAGGCTGTCTACGAGCAGTACTTC
TRBV13	TRBJ2-7	few	14	-	CASSLVGDSYEQYF	TGTGCCAGCAGCTTAGTAGGGGACTCCTACGAGCAGTACTTC
TRBV27	TRBJ1-1	-	14	-	CASIYREGFGEAFF	TGTGCCAGCATTTATCGAGAGGGTTTCGGTGAAGCTTTCTTT
TRBV5-5	TRBJ2-3	few	16	-	CASSYRPGQGTDTQYF	TGTGCCAGCAGCTACCGCCCGGGACAAGGCACAGATACGCAGTATTTT
TRBV5-6	TRBJ2-7	-	15	TRBD2	CASSGSGRGSYEQYF	TGTGCCAGCAGCGGCAGCGGGAGGGGCTCCTACGAGCAGTACTTC
TRBV2	TRBJ1-6	-	17	-	CASSGRGVSSYNSPLHF	TGTGCCAGCAGTGGTCGGGGTGTGAGCTCCTATAATTCACCCCTCCACTTT
TRBV7-3	TRBJ2-7	-	14	-	CASSLNGEAGEQYF	TGTGCCAGCAGCTTAAATGGAGAGGCGGGGGAGCAGTACTTC
TRBV27	TRBJ2-1	once	12	-	CASSTREQEQFF	TGTGCCAGCAGTACCCGCGAACAGGAGCAGTTCTTC
TRBV6-4	TRBJ2-3	medium-sized	15	TRBD1	CASSEGQGGPDTQYF	TGTGCCAGCAGTGAGGGACAGGGGGGGCCAGATACGCAGTATTTT
TRBV5-6	TRBJ1-5	-	14	-	CASSLGWGDQPQHF	TGTGCCAGCAGCTTGGGGTGGGGGGATCAGCCCCAGCATTTT
TRBV5-4	TRBJ2-3	-	15	TRBD1	CGLLEQGADTDTQYF	TGTGGACTACTAGAACAGGGGGCGGACACAGATACGCAGTATTTT
TRBV5-1	TRBJ2-1	-	13	-	CASSLGSDNEQFF	TGCGCCAGCAGCTTGGGTTCCGACAATGAGCAGTTCTTC
TRBV2	TRBJ2-5	-	16	TRBD2	CASIPGWGRAGETQYF	TGTGCCAGCATCCCCGGATGGGGGAGGGCCGGAGAGACCCAGTACTTC
TRBV28	TRBJ2-7	-	12	TRBD2	CASYTSGYEQYF	TGTGCCAGCTATACTAGCGGCTACGAGCAGTACTTC
TRBV28	TRBJ2-7	once	14	-	CASSLVSGSYEQYF	TGTGCCAGCAGTTTGGTGTCAGGGTCCTACGAGCAGTACTTC
TRBV9	TRBJ2-3	-	15	-	CASSPTRTSTDTQYF	TGTGCCAGCAGTCCTACCCGCACTTCGACAGATACGCAGTATTTT